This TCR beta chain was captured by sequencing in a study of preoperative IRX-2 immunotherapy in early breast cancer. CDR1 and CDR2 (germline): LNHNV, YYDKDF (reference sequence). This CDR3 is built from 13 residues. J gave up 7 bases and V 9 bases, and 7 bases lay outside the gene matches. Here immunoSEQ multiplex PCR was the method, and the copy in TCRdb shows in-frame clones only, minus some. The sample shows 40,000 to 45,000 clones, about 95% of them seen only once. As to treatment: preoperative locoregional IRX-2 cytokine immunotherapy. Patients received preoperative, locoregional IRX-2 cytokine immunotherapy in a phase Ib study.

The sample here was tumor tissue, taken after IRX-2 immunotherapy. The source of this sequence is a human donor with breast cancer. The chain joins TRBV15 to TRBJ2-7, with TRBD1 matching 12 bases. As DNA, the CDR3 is TGTGCCACTCGGGACAGGGGGCTTAAAGAGCAGTACTTC. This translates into CATRDRGLKEQYF. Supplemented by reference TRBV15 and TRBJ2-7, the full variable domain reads DAMVIQNPRYQVTQFGKPVTLSCSQTLNHNVMYWYQQKSSQAPKLLFHYYDKDFNNEADTPDNFQSRRPNTSFCFLDIRSPGLGDTAMYLCATRDRGLKEQYFGPGTRLTVT.